These 26 T cell receptor beta chains share one sample of origin, sequenced in a study of early T cells in non-severe SARS-CoV-2 infection. TCRdb reanalysed the 5' RACE reads using MiXCR and keeps one entry per CDR3 protein. Among around 45,000 distinct CDR3 sequences listed, 3% to 4% were seen once. The sequenced material came from whole blood. The receptors here all came from an adult who was a healthcare worker with PCR-confirmed SARS-CoV-2 infection or an uninfected control (not recorded which).

This clonotype was detected many times. This chain connects TRBV7-3 to TRBJ2-2, with D tentatively TRBD1 or TRBD2 (5 bases each). The germline gives CDR1 SGHTA, CDR2 FQGTGA. The length of the CDR3 is 17 residues. V lost 0 bases to trimming and J lost 6 bases, with 17 bases between them. The CDR3 here is CASSLTPGSGAAGELFF. DNA for the CDR3: TGTGCCAGCAGCTTAACACCAGGGTCCGGGGCCGCCGGGGAGCTGTTTTTT.

This clonotype was counted only a few times. This sequence joins TRBV4-1 and TRBJ1-1; D possibly corresponds to TRBD1 (5 bases). The CDR3 length is 14 residues. Deletions cut 6 bases from V and 1 base from J, with 12 bases between. Per germline, CDR1 MGHRA and CDR2 YSYEKL. The CDR3 DNA reads TGCGCCAGCAGAGGGGTTCTGAAGAACACTGAAGCTTTCTTT. Residues: CASRGVLKNTEAFF.

The sample holds many counts of this clonotype. The chain links TRBV11-2 to TRBJ2-1; D is uncertain. CDR1 is SGHAT and CDR2 is FQNNGV in the germline V gene. The CDR3 extends over 12 amino acids. The V end was cut by 3 bases, the J end by 10 bases, with 10 bases between. The chain's CDR3 is CASSLGRREQFF. The CDR3 coding sequence is TGTGCCAGCAGCTTGGGCCGAAGGGAGCAGTTCTTC.

This clonotype appeared many times. The chain has TRBV30 and TRBJ1-1; no reliable D call. V shed 0 bases and J shed 3 bases, with 8 bases lying between them. Germline V CDR1 and CDR2: GTSNPN, SVGIG (reference sequence). This CDR3 comprises 13 residues. The CDR3: CAWSVGGHTEAFF. Here the CDR3 DNA reads TGTGCCTGGAGTGTCGGAGGACACACTGAAGCTTTCTTT.

This clonotype was observed many times. V usage is TRBV11-3 and J usage is TRBJ2-3; no clear D gene. The germline V gene encodes CDR1 SGHNT and CDR2 YENEEA. The V end lost 0 bases, the J end lost 10 bases, and 8 bases lay between the germline ends. The length of the CDR3 is 12 residues. The CDR3 here is CASSLDLGSQYF. The DNA for the CDR3 is TGTGCCAGCAGCTTAGATCTGGGTTCGCAGTATTTT.

This chain links TRBV28 with TRBJ2-3; 8 nucleotides agree with TRBD2. V trimming: 6 bases; J trimming: 2 bases; junction bases outside the gene matches: 10. The CDR3 spans 16 residues. Germline V gives CDR1 MDHEN, CDR2 SYDVKM. CDR3 bases: TGTGCCAGCAGCCCACCCGGGAGGGGTTTCACAGATACGCAGTATTTT. This encodes CASSPPGRGFTDTQYF.

In its sample, this clonotype was seen many times. This rearrangement joins TRBV19 to TRBJ1-2, with D possibly being TRBD1 (5 bases). Trimming shortened V by 4 bases and J by 4 bases, and 16 bases separated the two germline ends. CDR3 length: 15 amino acids. From germline, CDR1 is LNHDA and CDR2 SQIVND (reference sequence). The CDR3 DNA is TGTGCCAGTAGTACAGGACAACCGGGGGGCTATGGCTACACCTTC. This gives the protein CASSTGQPGGYGYTF. Looking up the rest from reference TRBV19 and TRBJ1-2 gives the full variable domain: DGGITQSPKYLFRKEGQNVTLSCEQNLNHDAMYWYRQDPGQGLRLIYYSQIVNDFQKGDIAEGYSVSREKKESFPLTVTSAQKNPTAFYLCASSTGQPGGYGYTFGSGTRLTVV.

This clonotype has ten or more counts. The chain combines TRBV7-8 with TRBJ2-3; TRBD2 might be the D (5 bases). Germline V gene sequence: CDR1 SGHVS, CDR2 FQNEAQ. Trimming took off 6 bases at V and 3 bases at J, with 19 bases between the two ends. The CDR3 extends over 16 amino acids. The CDR3 nucleotides read TGTGCCAGCAGGCGCCTGGAGCGGTCTATGACAGATACGCAGTATTTT. This gives the protein CASRRLERSMTDTQYF.

This clonotype was observed at least ten times. V is TRBV11-2 and J is TRBJ2-7; a weak D match, TRBD2 (5 bases). The CDR3 totals 15 residues. V lost 1 base and J lost 0, with 10 bases in between. The germline gives CDR1 SGHAT, CDR2 FQNNGV. CDR3 nucleotides: TGTGCCAGCAGCTTAGTTGAGGGCAACTCCTACGAGCAGTACTTC. Protein: CASSLVEGNSYEQYF.

This clonotype was seen at least ten times. The chain carries TRBV9 and TRBJ2-1; 9 bases align to TRBD1. V shed 4 bases, J shed 9 bases, and the junction held 11 bases outside the gene matches. The CDR3 contains 15 residues. Germline assignment: CDR1 SGDLS and CDR2 YYNGEE. The CDR3 DNA is TGTGCCAGCAGCCCGCGGGACAGGGATGTCAGTGAGCAGTTCTTC. Residues: CASSPRDRDVSEQFF.

This clonotype occurred many times. The rearrangement links TRBV4-1 to TRBJ2-1; D might be TRBD1 or TRBD2, each matching 5 bases. The ends were cut back, 1 base at V and 9 bases at J, with 13 bases in the middle. The CDR3 sequence is 14 residues long. Germline CDR1 and CDR2: MGHRA and YSYEKL. CDR3 residues: CASSQVGEWGEQFF. For the CDR3, the DNA is TGCGCCAGCAGCCAAGTGGGGGAGTGGGGTGAGCAGTTCTTC.

This clonotype was recorded at least ten times. The chain recombines TRBV6-5 with TRBJ2-7; TRBD2 might be the D (6 bases). From germline, CDR1 is MNHEY and CDR2 SVGAGI. This CDR3 region has 13 residues. Trimming took 6 bases from V and 5 from J, leaving 14 bases between them. CDR3 nucleotides: TGTGCCAGCAGGCGCGGGGCTATGAACGAGCAGTACTTC. This encodes CASRRGAMNEQYF.

This clonotype was seen at least ten times. The CDR3 reads CSVPQGEKLYF. The CDR3 DNA reads as TGCAGCGTTCCACAGGGAGAAAAACTATATTTT. The chain carries TRBV29-1 and TRBJ1-3; the D gene is possibly TRBD1 (6 bases). The CDR3 loop spans 11 amino acids. CDR1 and CDR2 (germline): SQVTM, ANQGSEA. V lost 5 bases and J lost 14, with 16 bases in between.

This clonotype was seen at least ten times. The rearrangement uses TRBV5-1 and TRBJ2-5; D call uncertain. Germline values: CDR1 SGHRS, CDR2 YFSETQ. V was trimmed by 4 bases and J by 1 base, leaving 8 bases between them. The CDR3 is made up of 13 amino acids. CDR3 protein: CASSIQSQETQYF. As DNA, the CDR3 is TGCGCCAGCAGCATACAGAGCCAAGAGACCCAGTACTTC. The full variable domain, its missing parts supplied by reference TRBV5-1 and TRBJ2-5, is KAGVTQTPRYLIKTRGQQVTLSCSPISGHRSVSWYQQTPGQGLQFLFEYFSETQRNKGNFPGRFSGRQFSNSRSEMNVSTLELGDSALYLCASSIQSQETQYFGPGTRLLVL.

This clonotype occurred many times. The genes are TRBV5-1 and TRBJ2-7, with D unclear. V shed 6 bases and J shed 0 bases, with 10 bases lying between them. This CDR3 spans 13 amino acids. Per the germline V gene, CDR1 is SGHRS and CDR2 is YFSETQ. The CDR3: CASKDGNSYEQYF. The CDR3 DNA reads TGCGCCAGCAAGGACGGTAACTCCTACGAGCAGTACTTC.

This clonotype was recorded many times. The chain combines TRBV29-1 with TRBJ2-5, with D possibly TRBD2 on 6 matching bases. CDR1 and CDR2 from the germline V gene are SQVTM and ANQGSEA. This CDR3 contains 13 residues. V dropped 7 bases and J dropped 4 bases, with 16 bases sitting between them. Here the CDR3 reads CSAPGVGGETQYF. In DNA, the CDR3 is TGCAGCGCACCTGGAGTGGGGGGAGAGACCCAGTACTTC.

Note on this clonotype: At one end, the junction sequence differs from germline, possibly due to a read error. The chain links TRBV7-2 to TRBJ2-2; 8 bases map to TRBD2. The CDR3 runs 15 residues. CDR1 and CDR2 (germline): SGHTA, FQGNSA. CDR3 coding DNA: TGTGCCAACAGCTTAGTGGGGACTAGGGCCGGGGAGCTGTTTTTT. This translates into CANSLVGTRAGELFF.

This clonotype was seen many times. The chain joins TRBV28 to TRBJ2-7, with D unresolved. This CDR3 is built from 11 residues. Germline V gene data show CDR1 as MDHEN and CDR2 as SYDVKM. V was trimmed by 6 bases and J by 3 bases, leaving 6 bases between them. Written as DNA, the CDR3 is TGTGCCAGCAGGGTAAGCTACGAGCAGTACTTC. The encoded protein is CASRVSYEQYF.

Many counts were recorded for this clonotype. CDR3 amino acids: CASSLGGSTTYEQYF. The CDR3 coding sequence is TGTGCCAGCAGCTTAGGCGGCAGTACAACCTACGAGCAGTACTTC. V usage is TRBV7-6 and J usage is TRBJ2-7; D remains ambiguous. V gave up 1 base and J gave up 2 bases, with 12 bases separating them. CDR1 and CDR2 from the germline V gene are SGHVS and FNYEAQ. The CDR3 sequence is 15 residues long. Complete variable domain (other parts from reference TRBV7-6 and TRBJ2-7): GAGVSQSPRYKVTKRGQDVALRCDPISGHVSLYWYRQALGQGPEFLTYFNYEAQQDKSGLPNDRFSAERPEGSISTLTIQRTEQRDSAMYRCASSLGGSTTYEQYFGPGTRLTVT.

There are many counts of this clonotype. The chain carries TRBV20-1 and TRBJ2-1; D gene unclear. CDR3 length equals 14 residues. CDR1 and CDR2 from the germline V gene are DFQATT and SNEGSKA (reference sequence). The ends were cut back, 5 bases at V and 3 bases at J, with 14 bases in the middle. DNA of the CDR3: TGCAGTGCTCCCGACTCCTCTCACTACAATGAGCAGTTCTTC. Protein: CSAPDSSHYNEQFF.

The rearrangement links TRBV29-1 to TRBJ2-2, with D perhaps assigned TRBD1 or TRBD2 (5 bases each). V shed 4 bases and J shed 6 bases, with 21 bases lying between them. Germline CDR1 reads SQVTM; CDR2 reads ANQGSEA. The CDR3 is 16 amino acids. The CDR3 protein is CSVAGPGPSGSGELFF. The CDR3 nucleotides are TGCAGCGTTGCTGGGCCGGGGCCTAGTGGGTCCGGGGAGCTGTTTTTT.

A note on this clonotype: This may be a read error: a much more frequent sequence differs by one nucleotide. Here the CDR3 omits its conserved ending phenylalanine or tryptophan, so a read error is the likely source. The CDR3 DNA reads as TGTGCCAGCAGCTTTTCAGATAACTATGGCTACACCCTC. It codes for CASSFSDNYGYTL. The J gene is TRBJ1-2, the V gene TRBV7-9; D call uncertain. This CDR3 is 13 amino acids long. Germline V lookup: CDR1 SEHNR, CDR2 FQNEAQ (reference sequence). V gave up 3 bases and J gave up 1 base, with 6 bases separating them.

This clonotype was observed many times. The chain has TRBV12-3 or TRBV12-4 and TRBJ1-1; the match to TRBD1 covers 12 bases. The trim removed 3 bases at V and 0 bases at J, leaving 2 bases unmatched. There are 16 residues in the CDR3. The CDR3 DNA is TGTGCCAGCAGTTTTGGGACAGGGGGCATGAACACTGAAGCTTTCTTT. This translates into CASSFGTGGMNTEAFF.

This clonotype was seen repeatedly, ten times or more. The rearrangement uses TRBV5-1 and TRBJ2-3; 10 bases fit TRBD2. The V gene end was trimmed by 4 bases and the J gene end by 5 bases; junction bases not matched to a gene: 7. Germline V gives CDR1 SGHRS, CDR2 YFSETQ. The CDR3 has 15 amino acids. As DNA, the CDR3 is TGCGCCAGCAGCCAGAGCGGGGGGGCCGGAGATACGCAGTATTTT. Translation: CASSQSGGAGDTQYF.

This clonotype was seen many times. The rearrangement uses TRBV11-2 and TRBJ2-5; 7 nucleotides line up with TRBD2. Germline-derived CDR1 and CDR2 are SGHAT and FQNNGV. The J segment lost 3 bases and the V segment lost 4 bases, leaving 11 bases of the junction unmatched. There are 16 residues in the CDR3. The CDR3 region has the DNA TGTGCCAGCAGCTCCCTGGGGGGGGTGATGGAAGAGACCCAGTACTTC. Residues: CASSSLGGVMEETQYF.

This clonotype was observed at least ten times. The chain links TRBV5-1 to TRBJ2-5; D is ambiguous. Germline lookup yields CDR1 SGHRS and CDR2 YFSETQ. CDR3 length equals 15 residues. Trimming cost V 1 base and J 2 bases, with 12 bases left between them. In nucleotides, the CDR3 is TGCGCCAGCAGCTTGTTGGCTAGTGAGCAAGAGACCCAGTACTTC. This encodes CASSLLASEQETQYF.